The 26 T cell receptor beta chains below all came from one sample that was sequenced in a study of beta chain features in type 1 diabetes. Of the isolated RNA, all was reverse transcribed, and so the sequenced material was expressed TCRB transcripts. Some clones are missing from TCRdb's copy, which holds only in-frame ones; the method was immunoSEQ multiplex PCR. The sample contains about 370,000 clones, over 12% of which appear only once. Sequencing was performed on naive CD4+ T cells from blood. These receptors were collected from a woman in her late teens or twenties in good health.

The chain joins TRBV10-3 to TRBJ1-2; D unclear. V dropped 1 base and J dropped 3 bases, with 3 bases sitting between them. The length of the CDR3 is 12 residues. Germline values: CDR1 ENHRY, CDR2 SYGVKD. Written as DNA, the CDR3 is TGTGCCATCAGTGAGTTAGACTATGGCTACACCTTC. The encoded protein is CAISELDYGYTF.

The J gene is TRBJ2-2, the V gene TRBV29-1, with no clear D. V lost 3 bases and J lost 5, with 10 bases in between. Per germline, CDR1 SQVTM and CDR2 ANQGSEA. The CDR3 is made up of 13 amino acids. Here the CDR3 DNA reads TGCAGCGTTGATGAGCTCCCGACCGGGGAGCTGTTTTTT. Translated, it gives CSVDELPTGELFF.

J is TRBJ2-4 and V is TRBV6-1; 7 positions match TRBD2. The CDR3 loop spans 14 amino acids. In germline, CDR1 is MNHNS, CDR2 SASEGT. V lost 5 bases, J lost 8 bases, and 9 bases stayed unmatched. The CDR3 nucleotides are TGTGCCAGCAGTCTCGGGACTACAATCGACATTCAGTACTTC. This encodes CASSLGTTIDIQYF.

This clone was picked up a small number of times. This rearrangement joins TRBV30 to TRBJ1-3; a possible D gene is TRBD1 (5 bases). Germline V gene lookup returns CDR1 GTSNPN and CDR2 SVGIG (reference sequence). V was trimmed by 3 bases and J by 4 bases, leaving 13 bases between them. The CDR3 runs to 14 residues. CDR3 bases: TGTGCCTGGAGCGGAGGGGCAGCGGGAAACACCATATATTTT. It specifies CAWSGGAAGNTIYF.

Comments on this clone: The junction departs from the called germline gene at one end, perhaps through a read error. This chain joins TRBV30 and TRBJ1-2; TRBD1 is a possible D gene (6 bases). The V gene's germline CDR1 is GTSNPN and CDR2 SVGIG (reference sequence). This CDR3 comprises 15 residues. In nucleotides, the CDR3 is TGTGCCTGGAGTGTAAGGGGGGGGGAAAGGAGTCGCCAAAACTTC. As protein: CAWSVRGGERSRQNF.

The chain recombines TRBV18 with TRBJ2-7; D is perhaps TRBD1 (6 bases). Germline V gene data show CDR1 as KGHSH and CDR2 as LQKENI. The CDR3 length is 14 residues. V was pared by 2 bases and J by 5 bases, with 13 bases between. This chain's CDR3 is CASSPSSQGNEQYF. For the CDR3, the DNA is TGTGCCAGCTCACCATCTTCACAGGGTAACGAGCAGTACTTC.

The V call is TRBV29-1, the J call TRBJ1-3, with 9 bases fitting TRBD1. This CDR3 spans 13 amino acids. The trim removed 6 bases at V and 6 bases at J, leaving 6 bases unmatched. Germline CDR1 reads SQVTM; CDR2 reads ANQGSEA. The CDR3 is CSVLRQGENTIYF. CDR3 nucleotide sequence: TGCAGCGTGCTCAGACAGGGGGAAAACACCATATATTTT. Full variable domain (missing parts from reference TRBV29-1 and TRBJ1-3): SAVISQKPSRDICQRGTSLTIQCQVDSQVTMMFWYRQQPGQSLTLIATANQGSEATYESGFVIDKFPISRPNLTFSTLTVSNMSPEDSSIYLCSVLRQGENTIYFGEGSWLTVV.

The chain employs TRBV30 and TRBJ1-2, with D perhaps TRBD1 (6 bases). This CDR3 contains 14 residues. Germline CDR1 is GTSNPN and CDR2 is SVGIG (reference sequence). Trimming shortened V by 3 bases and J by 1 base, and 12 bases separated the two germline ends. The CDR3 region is CAWRTGGHNYGYTF. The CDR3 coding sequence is TGTGCCTGGAGGACAGGAGGCCATAACTATGGCTACACCTTC.

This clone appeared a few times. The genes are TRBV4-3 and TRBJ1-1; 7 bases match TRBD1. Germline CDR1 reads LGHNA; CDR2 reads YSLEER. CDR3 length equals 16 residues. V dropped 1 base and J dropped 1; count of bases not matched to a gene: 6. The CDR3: CASSQVYRGKNTEAFF. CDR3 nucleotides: TGCGCCAGCAGCCAAGTCTACAGGGGAAAGAACACTGAAGCTTTCTTT.

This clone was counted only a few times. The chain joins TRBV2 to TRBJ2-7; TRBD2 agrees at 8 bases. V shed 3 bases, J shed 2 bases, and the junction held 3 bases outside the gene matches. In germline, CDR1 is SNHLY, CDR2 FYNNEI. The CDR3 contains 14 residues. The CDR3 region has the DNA TGTGCCAGCAGTGATTGGCGGGGGGCCTACGAGCAGTACTTC. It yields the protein CASSDWRGAYEQYF.

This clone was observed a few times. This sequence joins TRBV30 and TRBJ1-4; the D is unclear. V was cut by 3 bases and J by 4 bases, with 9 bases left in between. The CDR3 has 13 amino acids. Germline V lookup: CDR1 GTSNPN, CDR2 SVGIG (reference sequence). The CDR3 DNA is TGTGCCTGGAGACCAGAGGTTAATGAAAAACTGTTTTTT. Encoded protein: CAWRPEVNEKLFF. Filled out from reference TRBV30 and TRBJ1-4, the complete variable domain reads SQTIHQWPATLVQPVGSPLSLECTVEGTSNPNLYWYRQAAGRGLQLLFYSVGIGQISSEVPQNLSASRPQDRQFILSSKKLLLSDSGFYLCAWRPEVNEKLFFGSGTQLSVL.

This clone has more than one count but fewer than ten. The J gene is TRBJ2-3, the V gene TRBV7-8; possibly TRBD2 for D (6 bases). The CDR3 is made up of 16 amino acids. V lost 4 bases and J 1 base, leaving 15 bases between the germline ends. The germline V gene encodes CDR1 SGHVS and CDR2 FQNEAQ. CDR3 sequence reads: CASSSYLGEGTDTQYF. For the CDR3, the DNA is TGTGCCAGCAGCTCATATTTGGGGGAGGGCACAGATACGCAGTATTTT.

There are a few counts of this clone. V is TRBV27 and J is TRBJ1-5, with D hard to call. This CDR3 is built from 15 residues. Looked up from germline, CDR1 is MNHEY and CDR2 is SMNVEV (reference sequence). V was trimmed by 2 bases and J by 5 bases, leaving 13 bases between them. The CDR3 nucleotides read TGTGCCAGCAGTTTAGACGGCCGCGGCTATCAGCCCCAGCATTTT. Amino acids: CASSLDGRGYQPQHF.

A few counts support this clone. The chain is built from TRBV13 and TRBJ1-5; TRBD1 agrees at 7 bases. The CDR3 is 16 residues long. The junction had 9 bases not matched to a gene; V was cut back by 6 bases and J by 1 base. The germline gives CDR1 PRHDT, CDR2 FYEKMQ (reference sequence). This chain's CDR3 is CASSFSGTVSNQPQHF. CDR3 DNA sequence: TGTGCCAGCAGTTTCTCCGGGACAGTAAGCAATCAGCCCCAGCATTTT.

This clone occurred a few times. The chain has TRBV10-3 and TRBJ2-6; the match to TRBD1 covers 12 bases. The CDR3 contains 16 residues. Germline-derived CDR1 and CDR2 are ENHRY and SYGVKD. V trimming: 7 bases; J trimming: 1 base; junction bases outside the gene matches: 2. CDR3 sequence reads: CAITGQGASGANVLTF. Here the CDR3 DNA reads TGTGCCATCACGGGACAGGGGGCTTCTGGGGCCAACGTCCTGACTTTC.

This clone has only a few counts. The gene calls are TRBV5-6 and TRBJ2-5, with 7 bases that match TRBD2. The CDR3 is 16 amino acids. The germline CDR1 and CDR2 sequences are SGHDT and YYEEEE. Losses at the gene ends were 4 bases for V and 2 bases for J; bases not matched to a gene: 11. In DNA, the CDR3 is TGTGCCAGCAGCCCGGTAGGACTAGATAGTCAAGAGACCCAGTACTTC. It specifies CASSPVGLDSQETQYF. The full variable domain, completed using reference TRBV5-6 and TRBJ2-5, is DAGVTQSPTHLIKTRGQQVTLRCSPKSGHDTVSWYQQALGQGPQFIFQYYEEEERQRGNFPDRFSGHQFPNYSSELNVNALLLGDSALYLCASSPVGLDSQETQYFGPGTRLLVL.

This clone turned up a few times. The CDR3 sequence is CASSYLAGREETQYF. The CDR3 region has the DNA TGTGCCAGCAGCTACCTAGCGGGAAGGGAGGAGACCCAGTACTTC. The V and J genes are TRBV7-8 and TRBJ2-5; TRBD2 aligns across 9 bases. The CDR3 runs 15 residues. After removal of 4 bases from V and 5 bases from J, the junction contained 8 bases not matched to a gene. CDR1 SGHVS and CDR2 FQNEAQ come from the germline V gene.

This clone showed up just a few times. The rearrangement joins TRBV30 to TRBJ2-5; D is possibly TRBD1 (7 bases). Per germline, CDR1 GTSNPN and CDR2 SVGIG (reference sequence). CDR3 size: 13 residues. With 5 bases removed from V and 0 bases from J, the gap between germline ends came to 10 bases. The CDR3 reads CAWAGQYQETQYF. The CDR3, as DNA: TGTGCCTGGGCGGGACAGTACCAAGAGACCCAGTACTTC.

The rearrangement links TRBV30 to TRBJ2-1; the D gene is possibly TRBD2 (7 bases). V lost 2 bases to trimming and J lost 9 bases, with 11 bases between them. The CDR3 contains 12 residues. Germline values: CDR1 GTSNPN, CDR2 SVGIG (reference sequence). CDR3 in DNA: TGTGCCTGGAGTTCGGGGGGCTTTGAGCAGTTCTTC. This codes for CAWSSGGFEQFF.

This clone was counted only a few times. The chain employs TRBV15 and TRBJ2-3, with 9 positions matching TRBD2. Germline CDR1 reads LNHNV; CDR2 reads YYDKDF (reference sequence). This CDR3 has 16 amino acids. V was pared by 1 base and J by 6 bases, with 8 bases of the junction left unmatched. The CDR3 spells CATSRGSGSRTDTQYF. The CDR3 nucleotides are TGTGCCACCAGCAGAGGTAGCGGGAGTAGGACGGATACGCAGTATTTT.

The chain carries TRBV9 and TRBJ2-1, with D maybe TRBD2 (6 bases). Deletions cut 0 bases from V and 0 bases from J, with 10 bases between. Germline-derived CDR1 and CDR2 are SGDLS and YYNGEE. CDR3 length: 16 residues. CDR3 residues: CASSVGDSNSYNEQFF. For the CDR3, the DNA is TGTGCCAGCAGCGTAGGGGACTCAAACTCCTACAATGAGCAGTTCTTC.

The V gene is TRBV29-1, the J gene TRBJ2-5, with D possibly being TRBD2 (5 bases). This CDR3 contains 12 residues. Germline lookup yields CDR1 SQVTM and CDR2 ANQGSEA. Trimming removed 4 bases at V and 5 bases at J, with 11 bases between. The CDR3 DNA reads TGCAGCGTTGTCGAGGGTGGGGAGACCCAGTACTTC. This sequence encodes CSVVEGGETQYF.

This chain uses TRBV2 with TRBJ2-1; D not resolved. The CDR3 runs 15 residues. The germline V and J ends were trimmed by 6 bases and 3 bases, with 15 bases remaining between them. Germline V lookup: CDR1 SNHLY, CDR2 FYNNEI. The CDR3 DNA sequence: TGTGCCAGCAGCGAACGGGTTACGAGCTACAATGAGCAGTTCTTC. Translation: CASSERVTSYNEQFF.

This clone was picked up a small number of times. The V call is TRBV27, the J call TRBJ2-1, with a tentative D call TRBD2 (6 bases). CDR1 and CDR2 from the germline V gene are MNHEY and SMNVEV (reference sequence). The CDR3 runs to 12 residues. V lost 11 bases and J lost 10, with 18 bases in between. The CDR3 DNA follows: TGTGCCGCGAGGGGCCCGGCGGGGGAGCAGTTCTTC. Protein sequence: CAARGPAGEQFF.

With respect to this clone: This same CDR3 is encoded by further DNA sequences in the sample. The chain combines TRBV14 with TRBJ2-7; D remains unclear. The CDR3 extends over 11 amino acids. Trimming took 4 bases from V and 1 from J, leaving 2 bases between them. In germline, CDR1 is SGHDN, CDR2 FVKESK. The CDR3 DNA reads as TGTGCCAGCAGCCTATCCTACGAGCAGTACTTC. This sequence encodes CASSLSYEQYF. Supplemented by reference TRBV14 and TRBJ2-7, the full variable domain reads EAGVTQFPSHSVIEKGQTVTLRCDPISGHDNLYWYRRVMGKEIKFLLHFVKESKQDESGMPNNRFLAERTGGTYSTLKVQPAELEDSGVYFCASSLSYEQYFGPGTRLTVT.

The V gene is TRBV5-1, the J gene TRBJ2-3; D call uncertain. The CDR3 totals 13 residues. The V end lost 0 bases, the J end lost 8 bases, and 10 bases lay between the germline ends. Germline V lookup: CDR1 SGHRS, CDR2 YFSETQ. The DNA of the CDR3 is TGCGCCAGCAGCTTGGGAAAAATAGCTACGCAGTATTTT. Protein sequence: CASSLGKIATQYF. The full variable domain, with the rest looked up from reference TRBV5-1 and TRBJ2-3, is KAGVTQTPRYLIKTRGQQVTLSCSPISGHRSVSWYQQTPGQGLQFLFEYFSETQRNKGNFPGRFSGRQFSNSRSEMNVSTLELGDSALYLCASSLGKIATQYFGPGTRLTVL.